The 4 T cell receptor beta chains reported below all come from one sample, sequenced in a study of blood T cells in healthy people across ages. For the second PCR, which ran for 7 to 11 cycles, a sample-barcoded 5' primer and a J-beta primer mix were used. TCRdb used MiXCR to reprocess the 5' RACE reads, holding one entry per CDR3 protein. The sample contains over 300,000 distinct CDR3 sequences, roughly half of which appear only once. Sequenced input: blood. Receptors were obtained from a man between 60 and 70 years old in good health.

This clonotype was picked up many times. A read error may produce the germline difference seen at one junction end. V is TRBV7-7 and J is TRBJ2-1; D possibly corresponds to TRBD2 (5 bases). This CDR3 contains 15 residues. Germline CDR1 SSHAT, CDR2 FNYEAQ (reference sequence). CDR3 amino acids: CASSLSASGGGEQFF. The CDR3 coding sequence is TGTGCTAGCAGCTTATCTGCCAGCGGAGGTGGGGAGCAGTTCTTC.

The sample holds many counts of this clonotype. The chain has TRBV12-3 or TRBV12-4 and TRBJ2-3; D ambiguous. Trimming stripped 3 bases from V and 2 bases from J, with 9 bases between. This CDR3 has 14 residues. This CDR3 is CASSLSTHTDTQYF. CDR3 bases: TGTGCCAGCAGTTTGTCGACACACACAGATACGCAGTATTTT.

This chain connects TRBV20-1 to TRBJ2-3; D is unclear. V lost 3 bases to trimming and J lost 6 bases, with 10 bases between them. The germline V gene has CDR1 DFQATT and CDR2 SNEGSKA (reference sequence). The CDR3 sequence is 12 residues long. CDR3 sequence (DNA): TGCAGTGCTAGGGTGGGTTCGGATACGCAGTATTTT. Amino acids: CSARVGSDTQYF.

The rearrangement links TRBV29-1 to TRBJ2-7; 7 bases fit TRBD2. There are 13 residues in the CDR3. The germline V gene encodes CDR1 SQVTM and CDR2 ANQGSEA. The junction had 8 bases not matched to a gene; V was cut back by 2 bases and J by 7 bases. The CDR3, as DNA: TGCAGCGTTGAATCCGACCCGGGGGGAGAGCAGTACTTC. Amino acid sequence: CSVESDPGGEQYF.